This passage covers 14 T cell receptor beta chains from one sample sequenced in a study of T cells in Graves' hyperthyroidism and ophthalmopathy. RNA transcripts served as the template for amplifying TCR beta CDR3 regions. Using the HTBI primer set, a first-round RT-PCR was run on the TCR CDR3. One entry per CDR3 protein, called by TCRdb with MiXCR from the multiplex PCR reads. The sample lists roughly 420,000 distinct CDR3 sequences, 12% to 15% occurring once. The sequencing input was blood. All receptors come from a woman in her late teens or twenties with Graves' hyperthyroidism.

This clonotype appeared many times. The chain links TRBV9 to TRBJ1-1; D possibly corresponds to TRBD1 (5 bases). CDR1 SGDLS and CDR2 YYNGEE come from the germline V gene. The CDR3 runs to 14 residues. V lost 3 bases to trimming and J lost 0 bases, with 9 bases between them. The CDR3 region has the DNA TGTGCCAGCAGCGCCGGACAATTGAACACTGAAGCTTTCTTT. It translates to CASSAGQLNTEAFF.

This clonotype has just a few counts. The chain employs TRBV9 and TRBJ2-5; 13 nucleotides line up with TRBD2. Germline V gives CDR1 SGDLS, CDR2 YYNGEE. J gave up 7 bases and V 0 bases, and 9 bases lay outside the gene matches. The CDR3 consists of 17 residues. CDR3 sequence: CASSVATGLAGSGTQYF. The CDR3 nucleotides read TGTGCCAGCAGCGTAGCTACGGGACTAGCGGGATCGGGGACCCAGTACTTC.

At least ten counts were recorded for this clonotype. The chain has TRBV12-3 or TRBV12-4 and TRBJ2-3; TRBD2 aligns across 14 bases. The length of the CDR3 is 16 residues. V lost 7 bases and J lost 8; bases outside the gene matches: 11. CDR3 nucleotide sequence: TGTGCCAGCACCATGGGGACTAGCGGGAGACTAGGTACGCAGTATTTT. The encoded protein is CASTMGTSGRLGTQYF.

This clonotype has only a few counts. V gene TRBV28 combines with J gene TRBJ1-2; D is perhaps TRBD1 (5 bases). V was trimmed by 5 bases and J by 5 bases, leaving 12 bases between them. The V gene's germline CDR1 is MDHEN and CDR2 SYDVKM. This CDR3 region has 13 residues. In DNA, the CDR3 is TGTGCCAGCAGTAACCAGGGTGTATATGGCTACACCTTC. It encodes CASSNQGVYGYTF.

This clonotype was counted many times. This sequence joins TRBV6-1 and TRBJ1-1; TRBD1 is a possible D gene (6 bases). Trimming shortened V by 6 bases and J by 8 bases, and 22 bases separated the two germline ends. The CDR3 is 15 amino acids. Per the germline V gene, CDR1 is MNHNS and CDR2 is SASEGT. CDR3 amino acids: CASSAVSGGQREAFF. The DNA for the CDR3 is TGTGCCAGCAGCGCGGTCTCGGGGGGGCAGAGGGAAGCTTTCTTT.

This chain connects TRBV5-6 to TRBJ2-3; 9 bases line up with TRBD2. J lost 4 bases, V lost 2 bases, and 29 bases had no gene match. The V gene's germline CDR1 is SGHDT and CDR2 YYEEEE. The CDR3 has 23 residues. CDR3 loop: CASSFLGGWGHPGGSGSPDTQYF. The CDR3 region has the DNA TGTGCCAGCAGCTTCTTAGGCGGGTGGGGACACCCCGGCGGTAGCGGGAGTCCAGATACGCAGTATTTT.

The genes are TRBV15 and TRBJ2-7; 7 bases line up with TRBD2. V trimming: 0 bases; J trimming: 3 bases; junction bases outside the gene matches: 5. Per the germline V gene, CDR1 is LNHNV and CDR2 is YYDKDF (reference sequence). The CDR3 covers 15 residues. The CDR3 protein is CATSRESGGDYEQYF. DNA of the CDR3: TGTGCCACCAGCAGAGAATCGGGAGGTGACTACGAGCAGTACTTC.

This clonotype has ten or more counts. The chain joins TRBV30 to TRBJ2-7; possible D gene TRBD2, 5 bases. V was clipped by 1 base and J by 6 bases, with 16 bases between them. Germline V gene data show CDR1 as GTSNPN and CDR2 as SVGIG (reference sequence). The CDR3 covers 14 residues. CDR3 sequence: CAWSGPAGLGEQYF. CDR3 nucleotides: TGTGCCTGGAGTGGACCGGCAGGACTTGGCGAGCAGTACTTC. Drawing the rest from reference TRBV30 and TRBJ2-7, the complete variable domain is SQTIHQWPATLVQPVGSPLSLECTVEGTSNPNLYWYRQAAGRGLQLLFYSVGIGQISSEVPQNLSASRPQDRQFILSSKKLLLSDSGFYLCAWSGPAGLGEQYFGPGTRLTVT.

This clonotype showed up many times. V usage is TRBV6-2 or TRBV6-3 and J usage is TRBJ2-2; 7 bases line up with TRBD1. J lost 0 bases, V lost 7 bases, and 5 bases had no gene match. CDR1 is MNHEY, CDR2 SVGEGT, per germline. The CDR3 consists of 15 residues. As DNA, the CDR3 is TGTGCCAGCACTAGACAGGGTTCGAACACCGGGGAGCTGTTTTTT. Translated, it gives CASTRQGSNTGELFF.

In its sample, this clonotype was seen many times. This chain uses TRBV12-3 or TRBV12-4 with TRBJ2-1; 12 nucleotides agree with TRBD2. The CDR3 extends over 15 amino acids. V was pared by 6 bases and J by 4 bases, with 4 bases of the junction left unmatched. CDR3 nucleotide sequence: TGTGCCAGCAGGAGACTAGCGGGAGAATACAATGAGCAGTTCTTC. This codes for CASRRLAGEYNEQFF.

At least ten counts were recorded for this clonotype. The chain links TRBV28 to TRBJ1-5; D is unresolved. The germline CDR1 and CDR2 sequences are MDHEN and SYDVKM. The V end was cut by 2 bases, the J end by 8 bases, with 7 bases between. CDR3 length: 12 amino acids. CDR3 bases: TGTGCCAGCAGTTTAGTCGGGAAGCCCCAGCATTTT. It codes for CASSLVGKPQHF.

This clonotype was observed a handful of times. The rearrangement joins TRBV7-8 to TRBJ1-5, with 7 bases aligning to TRBD1. Looked up from germline, CDR1 is SGHVS and CDR2 is FQNEAQ. CDR3 length equals 18 residues. V lost 1 base and J lost 4; bases outside the gene matches: 13. The CDR3 spells CASSLGPRQGGVNQPQHF. The DNA of the CDR3 is TGTGCCAGCAGCTTAGGCCCTCGACAGGGTGGAGTGAATCAGCCCCAGCATTTT. The full variable domain, rest sourced from reference TRBV7-8 and TRBJ1-5, is GAGVSQSPRYKVAKRGQDVALRCDPISGHVSLFWYQQALGQGPEFLTYFQNEAQLDKSGLPSDRFFAERPEGSVSTLKIQRTQQEDSAVYLCASSLGPRQGGVNQPQHFGDGTRLSIL.

A note on this clonotype: This may arise from a read error, as a much more abundant clone is one base away. The V call is TRBV5-1, the J call TRBJ2-5, with D perhaps matching TRBD2 (5 bases). The germline gives CDR1 SGHRS, CDR2 YFSETQ. The length of the CDR3 is 15 residues. This chain's CDR3 is CASGFGRGRLETQYF. The CDR3 DNA reads as TGCGCCAGCGGCTTCGGTCGGGGTAGATTGGAGACCCAGTACTTC.

The chain recombines TRBV6-2 or TRBV6-3 with TRBJ1-2, with D hard to call. With 7 bases removed from V and 3 bases from J, the gap between germline ends came to 9 bases. Germline V gene lookup returns CDR1 MNHEY and CDR2 SVGEGT. CDR3 size: 12 residues. This CDR3 is CASTRAYYGYTF. CDR3 bases: TGTGCCAGCACGCGGGCCTACTATGGCTACACCTTC.